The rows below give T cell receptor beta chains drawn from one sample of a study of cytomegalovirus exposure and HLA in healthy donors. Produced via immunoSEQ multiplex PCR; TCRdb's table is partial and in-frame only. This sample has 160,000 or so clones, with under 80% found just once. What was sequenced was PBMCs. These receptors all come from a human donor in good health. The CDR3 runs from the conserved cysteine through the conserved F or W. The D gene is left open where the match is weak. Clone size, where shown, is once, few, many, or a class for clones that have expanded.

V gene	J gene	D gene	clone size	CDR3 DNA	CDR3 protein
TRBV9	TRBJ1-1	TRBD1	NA	TGTGCCAGCAGCTTACAGGGGTCGAACACTGAAGCTTTCTTT	CASSLQGSNTEAFF
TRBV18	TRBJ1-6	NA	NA	TGTGCCAGCTCACAATATCAGACAGGAGGATCACCCCTCCACTTT	CASSQYQTGGSPLHF
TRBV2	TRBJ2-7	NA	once	TGTGCCAGCGGTAGGGAGCTCGGCGGCGACGAGCAGTACTTC	CASGRELGGDEQYF
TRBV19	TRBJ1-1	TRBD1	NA	TGTGCCAGTAGCCAAGGACAGGGAATGACTGAAGCTTTCTTT	CASSQGQGMTEAFF
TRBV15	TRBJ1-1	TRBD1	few	TGTGCCACCAGCAGAGGGACAGGGCCCACTGAAGCTTTCTTT	CATSRGTGPTEAFF
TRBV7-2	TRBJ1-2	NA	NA	TGTGCCAGCAGCTCGGTTTACGGCGGGACCGACTATGGCTACACCTTC	CASSSVYGGTDYGYTF
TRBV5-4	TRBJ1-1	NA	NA	TGTGCCAGCAGCTTGACAGGCACTGAAGCTTTCTTT	CASSLTGTEAFF
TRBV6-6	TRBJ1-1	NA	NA	TGTGCCAGCAGTGACCGGGGGGCCAACACTGAAGCTTTCTTT	CASSDRGANTEAFF
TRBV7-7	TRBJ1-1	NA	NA	TGTGCTAGCAGCCGCAATTTAGGGAGCACTGAAGCTTTCTTT	CASSRNLGSTEAFF
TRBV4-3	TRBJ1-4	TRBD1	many	TGCGCCAGCAGCCAGTCAGGGACAGGGGATGAAAAACTGTTTTTT	CASSQSGTGDEKLFF
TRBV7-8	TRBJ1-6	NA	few	TGTGCCAGCAGCCTAGGGTTGAGTGATTCACCCCTCCACTTT	CASSLGLSDSPLHF
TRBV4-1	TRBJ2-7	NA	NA	TGCGCCAGCAGCCAAGGGGGACTGTTCGGTGTCTTTTTCTCCTCCTACGAGCAGTACTTC	CASSQGGLFGVFFSSYEQYF
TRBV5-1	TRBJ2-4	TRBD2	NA	TGCGCCAGCAGTTTGGGACTAGATCTAGCCAAAAACATTCAGTACTTC	CASSLGLDLAKNIQYF
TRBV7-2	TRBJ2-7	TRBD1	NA	TGTGCCAGCAGCTTACGCGACAGGGGCGAGCAGTACTTC	CASSLRDRGEQYF
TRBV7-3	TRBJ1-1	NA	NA	TGTGCCAGCAGCTTATCTAGGGGAGGAACTGAAGCTTTCTTT	CASSLSRGGTEAFF
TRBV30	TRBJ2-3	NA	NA	TGTGCCTGGAGTACGACAGGCAGCACAGATACGCAGTATTTT	CAWSTTGSTDTQYF
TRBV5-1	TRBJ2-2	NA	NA	TGCGCCAGCAGCTTGGACTCGAATCCCGGGGAGCTGTTTTTT	CASSLDSNPGELFF
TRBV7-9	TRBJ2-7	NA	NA	TGTTCCAGCAGCCCAGACAGCCCTAATTTTTACGAGCAGTACTTC	CSSSPDSPNFYEQYF
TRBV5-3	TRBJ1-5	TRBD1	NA	TGTGCCAGAAGCTTAAACATACGACAGGGCCGGCAGCCCCAGCATTTT	CARSLNIRQGRQPQHF
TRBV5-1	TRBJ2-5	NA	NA	TGCGCCAGCAGCTTGATTCCAGGGGCCCAAGAGACCCAGTACTTC	CASSLIPGAQETQYF
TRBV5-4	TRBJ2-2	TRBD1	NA	TGTGCCAGCAGCGGGTCCGGGACAGGAGGCACCGGGGAGCTGTTTTTT	CASSGSGTGGTGELFF
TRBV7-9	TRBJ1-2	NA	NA	TGTGCCAGCAGCCCGGATCAGGCAGGCTACACCTTC	CASSPDQAGYTF
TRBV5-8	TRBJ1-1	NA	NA	TGTGCCAGCAGCATCCGGTCGGCGGCTGAAGCTTTCTTT	CASSIRSAAEAFF
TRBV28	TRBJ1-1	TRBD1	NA	TGTGCCAGCAGTCCGGGACAGACCACTGAAGCTTTCTTT	CASSPGQTTEAFF
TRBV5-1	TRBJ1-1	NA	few	TGCGCCAGCAGCTTCTTGGACACGAACACTGAAGCTTTCTTT	CASSFLDTNTEAFF
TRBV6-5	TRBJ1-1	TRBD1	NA	TGTGCCAGCAATGGGGGACAGGCGACCACTGAAGCTTTCTTT	CASNGGQATTEAFF
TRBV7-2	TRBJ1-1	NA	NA	TGTGCCAGCAGCTTAGTGGGGGGTTACACTGAAGCTTTCTTT	CASSLVGGYTEAFF
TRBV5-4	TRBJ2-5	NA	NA	TGTGCCAGCAGCGAGAGACTAGGGCAAGAGACCCAGTACTTC	CASSERLGQETQYF
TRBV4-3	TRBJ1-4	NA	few	TGCGCCAGCAGCCAAGTTTGGGGAGAGGAGAATGAAAAACTGTTTTTT	CASSQVWGEENEKLFF
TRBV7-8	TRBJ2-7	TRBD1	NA	TGTGCCAGCAGCTGGCCCCGGGACAGCCTCTCCTACGAGCAGTACTTC	CASSWPRDSLSYEQYF
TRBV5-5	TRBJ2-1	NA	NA	TGTGCCAGCAGCTTGGAGTACAGGGCAGTTGAGCAGTTCTTC	CASSLEYRAVEQFF
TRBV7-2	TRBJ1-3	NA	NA	TGTGCCAGCAGCTTATCACAGTCTGGAAACACCATATATTTT	CASSLSQSGNTIYF
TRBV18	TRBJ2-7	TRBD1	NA	TGTGCCAGCTCACCTTCGACAGGGGGCGGCTACGAGCAGTACTTC	CASSPSTGGGYEQYF
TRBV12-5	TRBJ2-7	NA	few	TGTGCTAGTGGTTTGGTTTTAACGCAGGGCGTGGACGAGCAGTACTTC	CASGLVLTQGVDEQYF
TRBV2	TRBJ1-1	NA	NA	TGTGCCACCTCAGGGTTTTCGAACACTGAAGCTTTCTTT	CATSGFSNTEAFF
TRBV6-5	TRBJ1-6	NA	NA	TGTGCCAGCTCCCGAGCGGGGGGCGAGTCCCTCCACTTT	CASSRAGGESLHF
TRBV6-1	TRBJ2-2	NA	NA	TGTGCCAGCAGTGAACAGGGAAAGGGCACCGGGGAGCTGTTTTTT	CASSEQGKGTGELFF
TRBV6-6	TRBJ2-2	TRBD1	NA	TGTGCCAGCGGGAACAGGGGCACCGGGGAGCTGTTTTTT	CASGNRGTGELFF
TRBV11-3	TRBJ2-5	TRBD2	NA	TGTGCCAGCAGCGTGACTAGCGGGGGGGGCGAGACCCAGTACTTC	CASSVTSGGGETQYF
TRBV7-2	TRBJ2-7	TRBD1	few	TGTGCCAGCAGCTTTTCCGGGACAGGATACTACGAGCAGTACTTC	CASSFSGTGYYEQYF
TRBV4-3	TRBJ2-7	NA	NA	TGCGCCAGCAGCCAAGAGGGGCAGGGTCAATACGAGCAGTACTTC	CASSQEGQGQYEQYF
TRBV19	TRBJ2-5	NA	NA	TGTGCCAGTAGTATTCAACCGGGTTTTCAAGAGACCCAGTACTTC	CASSIQPGFQETQYF
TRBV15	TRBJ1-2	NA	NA	TGTGCCACCAGCAACGCCAGGGCATATGGCTACACCTTC	CATSNARAYGYTF
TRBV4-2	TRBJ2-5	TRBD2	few	TGTGCCAGCAGCCAAGAAGCCCCACGAGGGCCCTATAGCGGGGGCACCCAGTACTTC	CASSQEAPRGPYSGGTQYF
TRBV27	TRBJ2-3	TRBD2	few	TGTGCCAGCAGCCAAGGACTAGCAGCAGATACGCAGTATTTT	CASSQGLAADTQYF
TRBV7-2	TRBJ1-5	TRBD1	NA	TGTGCCAGCAGCCACCGACAGGGGCCCCAGCATTTT	CASSHRQGPQHF
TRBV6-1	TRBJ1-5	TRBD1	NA	TGTGCCAGCAGATGGACAGGGGGCGGCAATCAGCCCCAGCATTTT	CASRWTGGGNQPQHF
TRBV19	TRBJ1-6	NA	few	TGTGCCACGTTACCGGGAATTAATTCACCCCTCCACTTT	CATLPGINSPLHF
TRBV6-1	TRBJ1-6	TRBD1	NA	TGTGCCAGCACCCCGGGACAGGGATCTTCACCCCTCCACTTT	CASTPGQGSSPLHF
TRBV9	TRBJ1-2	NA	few	TGTGCCAGCAGGATTCCGGGGGGGGGAGCCTATGGCTACACCTTC	CASRIPGGGAYGYTF
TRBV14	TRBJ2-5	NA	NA	TGTGCCAGCAGCCAAGATTCAGGCGGGGGCCCACAAGAGACCCAGTACTTC	CASSQDSGGGPQETQYF
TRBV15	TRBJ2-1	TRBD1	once	TGTGCCACCAGCAGGGACAGGGGGTGTGAGCAGTTCTTC	CATSRDRGCEQFF
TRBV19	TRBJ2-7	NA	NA	TGTGCCAGTAGCGCCTTTAGCAACTACGAGCAGTACTTC	CASSAFSNYEQYF
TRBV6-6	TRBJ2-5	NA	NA	TGTGCCAGCAGTTACCCCTCTGTAGAGACCCAGTACTTC	CASSYPSVETQYF
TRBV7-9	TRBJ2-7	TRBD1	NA	TGTGCCAGCAGCGATAGGGACAGGGGGCAATACGAGCAGTACTTC	CASSDRDRGQYEQYF